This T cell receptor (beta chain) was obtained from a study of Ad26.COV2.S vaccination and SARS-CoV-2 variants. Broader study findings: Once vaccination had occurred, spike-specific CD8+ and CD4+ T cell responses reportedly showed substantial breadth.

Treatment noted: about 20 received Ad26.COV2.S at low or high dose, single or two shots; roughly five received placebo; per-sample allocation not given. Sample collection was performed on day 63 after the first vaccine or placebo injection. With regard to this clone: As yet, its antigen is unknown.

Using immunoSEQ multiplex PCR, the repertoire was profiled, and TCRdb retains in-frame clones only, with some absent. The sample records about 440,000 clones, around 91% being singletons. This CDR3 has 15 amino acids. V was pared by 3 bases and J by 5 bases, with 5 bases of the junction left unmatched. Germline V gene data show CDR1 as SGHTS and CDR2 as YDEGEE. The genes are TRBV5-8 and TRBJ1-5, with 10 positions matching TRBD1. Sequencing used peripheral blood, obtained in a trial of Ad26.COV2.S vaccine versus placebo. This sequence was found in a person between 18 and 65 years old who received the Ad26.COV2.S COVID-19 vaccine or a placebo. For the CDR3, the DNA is TGTGCCAGCAGCTCCGGACAGGGGGTGGATCAGCCCCAGCATTTT. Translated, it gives CASSSGQGVDQPQHF.